The 25 T cell receptor beta chains below all came from one sample that was sequenced in a study of blood T cell repertoires in COVID-19. TCRdb's table, derived via immunoSEQ multiplex PCR, lists solely in-frame clones and lacks some. The top ten hold 8% to 9.5% of the sample, which has some 490,000 clones, approximately 91% seen once. Sequencing was done on a sample of PBMCs or T cells enriched from blood (not recorded which). The receptors stem from an older woman who had recovered from COVID-19.

This sequence joins TRBV30 and TRBJ1-1; no definite D call. The CDR3 extends over 14 amino acids. Per the germline V gene, CDR1 is GTSNPN and CDR2 is SVGIG (reference sequence). V lost 3 bases to trimming and J lost 4 bases, with 15 bases between them. The CDR3 coding sequence is TGTGCCTGGAGGGGAGAGGGTACCCTCACTGAAGCTTTCTTT. This translates into CAWRGEGTLTEAFF.

The chain recombines TRBV29-1 with TRBJ1-1, with a weak D call TRBD1 (5 bases). The CDR3 covers 11 residues. Germline V gene sequence: CDR1 SQVTM, CDR2 ANQGSEA. Trimming removed 7 bases at V and 1 base at J, with 7 bases between. DNA of the CDR3: TGCAGCGCCAGGGCGAACACTGAAGCTTTCTTT. Translation gives CSARANTEAFF.

The chain uses TRBV11-2 and TRBJ2-1; D remains unclear. V gave up 4 bases and J gave up 10 bases, with 20 bases separating them. Germline CDR1 and CDR2: SGHAT and FQNNGV. The CDR3 runs to 15 residues. The CDR3 loop reads CASSYTDTAFFEQFF. The DNA of the CDR3 is TGTGCCAGCAGCTATACCGACACGGCTTTTTTCGAGCAGTTCTTC. Based on the CDR3 plus reference TRBV11-2 and TRBJ2-1, the full variable domain is EAGVAQSPRYKIIEKRQSVAFWCNPISGHATLYWYQQILGQGPKLLIQFQNNGVVDDSQLPKDRFSAERLKGVDSTLKIQPAKLEDSAVYLCASSYTDTAFFEQFFGPGTRLTVL.

The chain is built from TRBV30 and TRBJ2-2, with D possibly being TRBD1 (6 bases). Germline V lookup: CDR1 GTSNPN, CDR2 SVGIG (reference sequence). V was shortened by 5 bases and J by 0 bases, with 13 bases between the two germline ends. This CDR3 contains 15 residues. In nucleotides, the CDR3 is TGTGCCTGGGAAGGGACACCGACGAACACCGGGGAGCTGTTTTTT. It encodes CAWEGTPTNTGELFF.

The rearrangement uses TRBV2 and TRBJ1-5; D remains ambiguous. This CDR3 has 12 residues. The germline V gene has CDR1 SNHLY and CDR2 FYNNEI. With 9 bases removed from V and 2 bases from J, the gap between germline ends came to 8 bases. CDR3 DNA: TGTGCCAGTGCGGGAGGCAATCAGCCCCAGCATTTT. It yields the protein CASAGGNQPQHF.

The rearrangement links TRBV5-5 to TRBJ1-6; 8 nucleotides line up with TRBD1. CDR3 length: 19 residues. Germline-derived CDR1 and CDR2 are SGHKS and YYEKEE (reference sequence). V gave up 1 base and J gave up 8 bases; unmatched junction bases: 17. CDR3 sequence (DNA): TGTGCCAGCAGCTTGTTCGTGACAGGGGTTGGGGGGAAGGATTCACCCCTCCACTTT. As protein: CASSLFVTGVGGKDSPLHF.

V and J are TRBV30 and TRBJ1-6, with D possibly being TRBD1 (6 bases). Germline V gene data show CDR1 as GTSNPN and CDR2 as SVGIG (reference sequence). Trimming left V 1 base short and J 15 bases short, with 13 bases between. This CDR3 is built from 12 residues. Here the CDR3 DNA reads TGTGCCTGGAGTGCGGCGGGGGCTCACCTCCACTTT. It yields the protein CAWSAAGAHLHF.

The V gene is TRBV3-1 (or the pseudogene TRBV3-2), the J gene TRBJ2-7, with D possibly TRBD2 on 6 matching bases. The CDR3 sequence is 14 residues long. V was pared by 4 bases and J by 2 bases, with 12 bases between. Germline-derived CDR1 and CDR2 are LGHDT and YNNKEL (reference sequence). The DNA for the CDR3 is TGTGCCAGCAGCCGCGGGTGGGGGGCCTACGAGCAGTACTTC. Translating gives CASSRGWGAYEQYF.

The CDR3 DNA reads TGTGCCAGCAGCTTAGCCTTAACAGGGGGCAATGAGCAGTTCTTC. As protein: CASSLALTGGNEQFF. The V gene is TRBV7-2, the J gene TRBJ2-1; 8 positions match TRBD1. Losses at the gene ends were 0 bases for V and 6 bases for J; bases not matched to a gene: 4. Germline values: CDR1 SGHTA, CDR2 FQGNSA. The CDR3 is 15 amino acids. The full variable domain, completed using reference TRBV7-2 and TRBJ2-1, is GAGVSQSPSNKVTEKGKDVELRCDPISGHTALYWYRQSLGQGLEFLIYFQGNSAPDKSGLPSDRFSAERTGGSVSTLTIQRTQQEDSAVYLCASSLALTGGNEQFFGPGTRLTVL.

This chain uses TRBV19 with TRBJ1-5; the match to TRBD1 covers 7 bases. This CDR3 region has 15 residues. The ends lost 7 bases at V and 0 bases at J; junction bases unmatched: 6. CDR1 is LNHDA and CDR2 is SQIVND in the germline V gene (reference sequence). This CDR3 is CASTWDRTSNQPQHF. As DNA, the CDR3 is TGTGCCAGTACCTGGGACAGAACTAGCAATCAGCCCCAGCATTTT.

This clone was detected only once. The CDR3: CASSESTGVGSGELFF. CDR3 bases: TGCGCCAGCAGTGAGTCGACAGGGGTTGGGTCCGGGGAGCTGTTTTTT. The V and J genes are TRBV10-2 and TRBJ2-2, with 8 positions matching TRBD1. CDR3 length equals 16 residues. Germline values: CDR1 WSHSY, CDR2 SAAADI. V lost 0 bases, J lost 6 bases, and 6 bases stayed unmatched.

The V gene is TRBV6-1, the J gene TRBJ2-3; D remains unclear. The V end was cut by 0 bases, the J end by 1 base, with 8 bases between. This CDR3 has 15 amino acids. Germline V lookup: CDR1 MNHNS, CDR2 SASEGT. The CDR3 here is CASSEARTGTDTQYF. The DNA of the CDR3 is TGTGCCAGCAGTGAAGCTAGAACGGGCACAGATACGCAGTATTTT.

The V gene is TRBV6-5, the J gene TRBJ2-1; a weak D match, TRBD1 (6 bases). CDR3 size: 13 residues. V lost 5 bases, J lost 8 bases, and 13 bases lay in between. Germline CDR1 MNHEY, CDR2 SVGAGI. In nucleotides, the CDR3 is TGTGCCAGCAGTCCCTCAGGGGTCCATGAGCAGTTCTTC. Protein product: CASSPSGVHEQFF.

The chain joins TRBV6-5 to TRBJ2-6; no reliable D call. V was pared by 0 bases and J by 0 bases, with 6 bases between. Germline V gives CDR1 MNHEY, CDR2 SVGAGI. CDR3 length: 16 residues. This CDR3 is CASSYSGPSGANVLTF. Here the CDR3 DNA reads TGTGCCAGCAGTTACTCGGGCCCCTCTGGGGCCAACGTCCTGACTTTC.

J is TRBJ2-3 and V is TRBV7-8; D possibly corresponds to TRBD2 (7 bases). CDR1 is SGHVS and CDR2 is FQNEAQ in the germline V gene. The length of the CDR3 is 17 residues. V was pared by 5 bases and J by 5 bases, with 23 bases between. The chain's CDR3 is CASSPMGGGWGGDTQYF. In nucleotides, the CDR3 is TGTGCCAGCAGCCCCATGGGGGGGGGCTGGGGGGGAGATACGCAGTATTTT. Together with reference TRBV7-8 and TRBJ2-3, the CDR3 gives the full variable domain: GAGVSQSPRYKVAKRGQDVALRCDPISGHVSLFWYQQALGQGPEFLTYFQNEAQLDKSGLPSDRFFAERPEGSVSTLKIQRTQQEDSAVYLCASSPMGGGWGGDTQYFGPGTRLTVL.

This rearrangement joins TRBV5-1 to TRBJ2-3; D perhaps matches TRBD2 (7 bases). The CDR3 sequence is 15 residues long. The V and J ends lost 3 bases and 2 bases respectively, with 13 bases between them. The germline V gene has CDR1 SGHRS and CDR2 YFSETQ. CDR3: CASSWKGGVTDTQYF. The CDR3 coding sequence is TGCGCCAGCAGCTGGAAAGGGGGGGTCACAGATACGCAGTATTTT.

V gene TRBV6-5 combines with J gene TRBJ1-4; 9 bases are shared with TRBD1. The germline V gene has CDR1 MNHEY and CDR2 SVGAGI. This CDR3 has 14 residues. The V segment lost 2 bases and the J segment 7 bases; nucleotides outside the gene matches: 2. CDR3 DNA sequence: TGTGCCAGCAGTTACCTGGACAGGGGTGAAAAACTGTTTTTT. The encoded protein is CASSYLDRGEKLFF.

The chain carries TRBV13 and TRBJ1-1, with 8 bases matching TRBD1. V was pared by 1 base and J by 4 bases, with 2 bases of the junction left unmatched. Germline CDR1 reads PRHDT; CDR2 reads FYEKMQ (reference sequence). The CDR3 consists of 14 residues. In DNA, the CDR3 is TGTGCCAGCAGCTTAGCAGGGGGCTTCACTGAAGCTTTCTTT. Translating it yields CASSLAGGFTEAFF.

The rearrangement joins TRBV20-1 to TRBJ2-2; 8 bases line up with TRBD2. The CDR3 contains 16 residues. V lost 3 bases, J lost 0 bases, and 6 bases stayed unmatched. Germline assignment: CDR1 DFQATT and CDR2 SNEGSKA (reference sequence). The CDR3 sequence: CSASPGGASNTGELFF. The CDR3 region has the DNA TGCAGTGCTAGTCCCGGGGGGGCTTCGAACACCGGGGAGCTGTTTTTT.

The J gene is TRBJ2-1, the V gene TRBV29-1; TRBD2 matches 16 bases. The CDR3 is made up of 14 amino acids. The junction had 8 bases not matched to a gene; V was cut back by 6 bases and J by 12 bases. Germline CDR1 is SQVTM and CDR2 is ANQGSEA. DNA for the CDR3: TGCAGCGTCGGCGGGACTAGCGGGGGGGCCGGGCAGTTCTTC. Protein sequence: CSVGGTSGGAGQFF.

J is TRBJ1-3 and V is TRBV9, with D perhaps matching TRBD1 (6 bases). This CDR3 comprises 16 residues. Trimming left V 3 bases short and J 0 bases short, with 13 bases between. Germline V gene lookup returns CDR1 SGDLS and CDR2 YYNGEE. The CDR3 loop reads CASSAGGRGSGNTIYF. The CDR3 nucleotides read TGTGCCAGCAGCGCCGGAGGCAGGGGCTCTGGAAACACCATATATTTT. The entire variable domain, with the rest obtained from reference TRBV9 and TRBJ1-3, is as follows: DSGVTQTPKHLITATGQRVTLRCSPRSGDLSVYWYQQSLDQGLQFLIQYYNGEERAKGNILERFSAQQFPDLHSELNLSSLELGDSALYFCASSAGGRGSGNTIYFGEGSWLTVV.

The chain couples TRBV2 to TRBJ1-2; D not certain. In germline, CDR1 is SNHLY, CDR2 FYNNEI. CDR3 length equals 13 residues. V was pared by 4 bases and J by 4 bases, with 10 bases between. DNA of the CDR3: TGTGCCAGCAGTGCCGACAAGCCCTATGGCTACACCTTC. It yields the protein CASSADKPYGYTF.

In the case of this clone: Other DNA sequences in this specimen translate into the identical CDR3. The chain recombines TRBV9 with TRBJ2-1; tentatively, D is TRBD2 (7 bases). V gave up 2 bases and J gave up 2 bases, with 11 bases separating them. This CDR3 spans 15 amino acids. Germline-derived CDR1 and CDR2 are SGDLS and YYNGEE. The chain's CDR3 is CASSVRGGAYNEQFF. As DNA, the CDR3 is TGTGCCAGCAGCGTCAGAGGGGGGGCCTACAATGAGCAGTTCTTC.

This chain uses TRBV20-1 with TRBJ1-1, with TRBD1 identical over 8 bases. CDR3 length: 11 amino acids. Germline V gene sequence: CDR1 DFQATT, CDR2 SNEGSKA (reference sequence). V gave up 2 bases and J gave up 11 bases; unmatched junction bases: 4. The CDR3 region is CSARQGAWAFF. CDR3 sequence (DNA): TGCAGTGCTAGACAGGGGGCTTGGGCTTTCTTT.

This clone occurred a few times. The V gene is TRBV29-1, the J gene TRBJ1-5, with D possibly being TRBD1 (6 bases). The CDR3 is made up of 12 amino acids. V was clipped by 7 bases and J by 5 bases, with 12 bases between them. From germline, CDR1 is SQVTM and CDR2 ANQGSEA. The DNA for the CDR3 is TGCAGCGCTGGGGAGGGGGATCAGCCCCAGCATTTT. This gives the protein CSAGEGDQPQHF.